The 4 T cell receptor beta chains presented below share a single source sample, sequenced in a study of regulatory T cells in long-lasting Graves disease. Construction of TCR beta libraries relied on iRepertoire HTBI primers and on Arm-PCR targeting CDR3 regions. MiXCR was run by TCRdb on the multiplex PCR reads, yielding one entry per CDR3 protein. The profile shows around 250,000 distinct CDR3 sequences, approximately 20% of them singletons. Time point indicated: newly diagnosed GD, antithyroid drugs for less than 3 months. Extracted PBMC RNA gave rise to the TCR library. These same records also appear under a second study, on T cells in Graves' hyperthyroidism and ophthalmopathy.

This specimen consisted of peripheral blood mononuclear cells (PBMCs), obtained at new diagnosis, from a patient treated with antithyroid drugs. The receptors shown here come from a woman aged 25-40 years with Graves disease.

The table lists this clonotype with many counts. The rearrangement joins TRBV5-1 to TRBJ2-3; TRBD1 matches at 10 bases. The CDR3 consists of 15 residues. V gave up 4 bases and J gave up 2 bases; unmatched junction bases: 4. Germline CDR1 SGHRS, CDR2 YFSETQ. CDR3 sequence (DNA): TGCGCCAGCAGCCTGGACAGGGGGTCCACAGATACGCAGTATTTT. This sequence encodes CASSLDRGSTDTQYF. The variable domain in full, with the rest retrieved from reference TRBV5-1 and TRBJ2-3, is KAGVTQTPRYLIKTRGQQVTLSCSPISGHRSVSWYQQTPGQGLQFLFEYFSETQRNKGNFPGRFSGRQFSNSRSEMNVSTLELGDSALYLCASSLDRGSTDTQYFGPGTRLTVL.

This clonotype was counted many times. The rearrangement uses TRBV12-3 or TRBV12-4 and TRBJ2-2; D perhaps matches TRBD2 (7 bases). The CDR3 has 15 residues. The V end lost 0 bases, the J end lost 5 bases, and 10 bases lay between the germline ends. The CDR3 is CASSLAGGRTGELFF. The DNA for the CDR3 is TGTGCCAGCAGTTTAGCGGGGGGGCGAACCGGGGAGCTGTTTTTT.

This clonotype was found many times. The chain employs TRBV20-1 and TRBJ1-3; D perhaps matches TRBD1 (5 bases). The V end was cut by 5 bases, the J end by 0 bases, with 11 bases between. Germline loops: CDR1 DFQATT, CDR2 SNEGSKA (reference sequence). There are 14 residues in the CDR3. The CDR3 nucleotides read TGCAGTGCTTCACGACAGAGCTCTGGAAACACCATATATTTT. Translating it yields CSASRQSSGNTIYF.

This clonotype was found many times. Since the CDR3 does not end with the conserved phenylalanine or tryptophan, this likely comes from a read error. The chain joins TRBV20-1 to TRBJ1-1; no reliable D call. From germline, CDR1 is DFQATT and CDR2 SNEGSKA (reference sequence). The CDR3 loop spans 15 amino acids. Trimming removed 8 bases at V and 0 bases at J, with 19 bases between. The CDR3 protein is CSSPGNGQLNTEAFS. The DNA of the CDR3 is TGCAGTTCCCCCGGTAACGGGCAACTGAACACTGAAGCTTTCTCT.